A single sample is the source of the 23 T cell receptor beta chains below, sequenced in a study of shared clonotypes between healthy human individuals. Using immunoSEQ multiplex PCR, the repertoire was profiled, and TCRdb retains in-frame clones only, with some absent. The repertoire holds around 1.5 million clones, with roughly 98% as singletons. The sequencing sample was made of naive CD4+ T cells sorted from blood. Specified subset: CD45RA+ positively selected. The receptor source for this set is a man aged 25 to 40 in good health.

The rearrangement uses TRBV30 and TRBJ1-4; the D gene is possibly TRBD1 (6 bases). This CDR3 is 12 amino acids long. CDR1 GTSNPN and CDR2 SVGIG come from the germline V gene (reference sequence). V gave up 5 bases and J gave up 8 bases, with 12 bases separating them. CDR3 bases: TGTGCCTGGCGCCTCGACAGGGAAAAACTGTTTTTT. This gives the protein CAWRLDREKLFF.

The chain is built from TRBV10-3 and TRBJ1-5, with D possibly matching TRBD1 (6 bases). V was shortened by 6 bases and J by 3 bases, with 24 bases between the two germline ends. The CDR3 runs 18 residues. The germline gives CDR1 ENHRY, CDR2 SYGVKD. For the CDR3, the DNA is TGTGCCATCAGCAAGACAGGAAGTCCCAGCAAGCCCAATCAGCCCCAGCATTTT. Translating gives CAISKTGSPSKPNQPQHF.

This chain connects TRBV19 to TRBJ1-2; 10 nucleotides agree with TRBD1. Germline trimming cut 7 bases from V and 8 bases from J; bases unmatched to any gene: 10. Germline assignment: CDR1 LNHDA and CDR2 SQIVND (reference sequence). The CDR3 totals 14 residues. Written as DNA, the CDR3 is TGTGCCAGTACCCGGGACAGGGGATATTCCGGCTACACCTTC. It yields the protein CASTRDRGYSGYTF. Supplemented by reference TRBV19 and TRBJ1-2, the full variable domain reads DGGITQSPKYLFRKEGQNVTLSCEQNLNHDAMYWYRQDPGQGLRLIYYSQIVNDFQKGDIAEGYSVSREKKESFPLTVTSAQKNPTAFYLCASTRDRGYSGYTFGSGTRLTVV.

The chain carries TRBV9 and TRBJ2-7; D is unresolved. The CDR3 extends over 16 amino acids. CDR1 is SGDLS, CDR2 YYNGEE, per germline. Trimming removed 0 bases from V and 2 bases from J, with 15 bases in between. CDR3 DNA: TGTGCCAGCAGCGTAGAAGCCACTCCAGTCCCCTACGAGCAGTACTTC. Translating gives CASSVEATPVPYEQYF.

The chain has TRBV18 and TRBJ1-3, with D uncertain. Trimming removed 1 base at V and 6 bases at J, with 13 bases between. CDR1 KGHSH and CDR2 LQKENI come from the germline V gene. This CDR3 is 15 amino acids long. Here the CDR3 DNA reads TGTGCCAGCTCACCACGCAGGATCTCGGAAAACACCATATATTTT. This sequence encodes CASSPRRISENTIYF.

Turning to this clone: At the DNA level, this CDR3 is encoded by other sequences in the same sample as well. This chain joins TRBV27 and TRBJ2-3; 10 bases line up with TRBD2. The CDR3 sequence is 16 residues long. CDR1 MNHEY and CDR2 SMNVEV come from the germline V gene (reference sequence). V lost 0 bases, J lost 5 bases, and 5 bases stayed unmatched. CDR3 DNA: TGTGCCAGCAGTTTATCTCGTTTAGCGGGAGGAGATACGCAGTATTTT. The encoded protein is CASSLSRLAGGDTQYF.

J is TRBJ2-7 and V is TRBV5-5; D may match TRBD1 or TRBD2 (5 bases each). Germline CDR1 reads SGHKS; CDR2 reads YYEKEE (reference sequence). Trimming took off 2 bases at V and 7 bases at J, with 13 bases between the two ends. This CDR3 region has 13 residues. The CDR3 nucleotides are TGTGCCAGCAGCTTTGTGGGGGACGGTGAGCAGTACTTC. As protein: CASSFVGDGEQYF.

The rearrangement uses TRBV25-1 and TRBJ2-1; the D is unclear. Germline V gene sequence: CDR1 MGHDK, CDR2 SYGVNS. The CDR3 consists of 13 residues. V shed 0 bases and J shed 8 bases, with 8 bases lying between them. The CDR3 loop reads CASSEYGVHEQFF. The CDR3 DNA is TGTGCCAGCAGTGAATATGGGGTCCATGAGCAGTTCTTC.

This chain connects TRBV11-3 to TRBJ2-1; TRBD2 is a possible D gene (6 bases). Germline CDR1 reads SGHNT; CDR2 reads YENEEA. The V and J ends lost 5 bases and 2 bases respectively, with 13 bases between them. CDR3 size: 15 residues. For the CDR3, the DNA is TGTGCCAGCAGCACCCGGGACTCAACCTACAATGAGCAGTTCTTC. As protein: CASSTRDSTYNEQFF.

The chain recombines TRBV27 with TRBJ2-7, with TRBD2 identical over 14 bases. The germline gives CDR1 MNHEY, CDR2 SMNVEV (reference sequence). The trim removed 0 bases at V and 6 bases at J, leaving 10 bases unmatched. The CDR3 runs 18 residues. The CDR3, as DNA: TGTGCCAGCAGTTTATCGGCAGGCGGACTAGCGGGAGGCTTCGAGCAGTACTTC. It translates to CASSLSAGGLAGGFEQYF.

The rearrangement links TRBV6-1 to TRBJ1-5; 8 bases match TRBD1. Losses at the gene ends were 3 bases for V and 8 bases for J; bases not matched to a gene: 6. This CDR3 comprises 14 residues. CDR1 MNHNS and CDR2 SASEGT come from the germline V gene. CDR3 in amino acids: CASSDGQGEEPQHF. Here the CDR3 DNA reads TGTGCCAGCAGTGACGGACAGGGAGAGGAGCCCCAGCATTTT.

The chain uses TRBV18 and TRBJ2-7; no reliable D call. CDR3 length: 15 amino acids. Trimming took 3 bases from V and 2 from J, leaving 14 bases between them. Germline-derived CDR1 and CDR2 are KGHSH and LQKENI. The CDR3 is CASSPFGPTTYEQYF. The CDR3 bases are TGTGCCAGCTCACCTTTCGGACCGACAACCTACGAGCAGTACTTC.

The CDR3 sequence: CASSGGYGLYGYTF. The CDR3 bases are TGTGCCAGCAGCGGCGGTTACGGGCTCTATGGCTACACCTTC. The chain has TRBV28 and TRBJ1-2; D gene unclear. The germline V gene has CDR1 MDHEN and CDR2 SYDVKM. This CDR3 region has 14 residues. The ends were cut back, 6 bases at V and 4 bases at J, with 15 bases in the middle.

The chain combines TRBV28 with TRBJ1-1; D gene unclear. V lost 5 bases and J 10 bases, leaving 14 bases between the germline ends. The CDR3 has 12 amino acids. Germline CDR1 reads MDHEN; CDR2 reads SYDVKM. In DNA, the CDR3 is TGTGCCAGCAGTCAATATACATGGGGAGCTTTCTTT. This translates into CASSQYTWGAFF.

This rearrangement joins TRBV4-2 to TRBJ2-5; TRBD2 might be the D (5 bases). V was clipped by 1 base and J by 2 bases, with 8 bases between them. The CDR3 covers 14 residues. Germline V gives CDR1 LGHNA, CDR2 YNFKEQ. CDR3 coding DNA: TGTGCCAGCAGCCAAGGGACTGTGCAAGAGACCCAGTACTTC. Its translation: CASSQGTVQETQYF.

The chain carries TRBV6-1 and TRBJ1-2; TRBD1 is a possible D gene (5 bases). The length of the CDR3 is 11 residues. The V and J ends lost 8 bases and 1 base respectively, with 5 bases between them. Germline CDR1 is MNHNS and CDR2 is SASEGT. The CDR3 DNA sequence: TGTGCCAGCCAGGGTAACTATGGCTACACCTTC. Its protein is CASQGNYGYTF.

The V gene is TRBV28, the J gene TRBJ2-7, with 12 bases aligning to TRBD2. The CDR3 has 14 amino acids. Trimming removed 7 bases from V and 6 bases from J; junction bases left unmatched: 7. Germline values: CDR1 MDHEN, CDR2 SYDVKM. DNA for the CDR3: TGTGCCAGCACTCTAGCGGGAGGGCCGGGCGAGCAGTACTTC. As protein: CASTLAGGPGEQYF.

This chain joins TRBV27 and TRBJ2-1; tentatively, D is TRBD1 (7 bases). V gave up 6 bases and J gave up 0 bases, with 12 bases separating them. This CDR3 contains 15 residues. Germline-derived CDR1 and CDR2 are MNHEY and SMNVEV (reference sequence). In DNA, the CDR3 is TGTGCCAGCAGCGACAGGGAGGCCTCCTACAATGAGCAGTTCTTC. Its translation: CASSDREASYNEQFF.

This chain links TRBV5-4 with TRBJ2-1, with 8 bases fitting TRBD2. V lost 4 bases, J lost 1 base, and 10 bases stayed unmatched. CDR1 and CDR2 (germline): SGHNT, YYREEE (reference sequence). The CDR3 totals 17 residues. For the CDR3, the DNA is TGTGCCAGCAGCCCCGCCGGGACTAGTATATCCTACAATGAGCAGTTCTTC. Amino acid sequence: CASSPAGTSISYNEQFF.

V and J are TRBV2 and TRBJ2-4, with 7 bases aligning to TRBD1. The germline V gene has CDR1 SNHLY and CDR2 FYNNEI. After removal of 3 bases from V and 5 bases from J, the junction contained 1 base not matched to a gene. There are 13 residues in the CDR3. The CDR3 DNA follows: TGTGCCAGCAGTGATCAGGGGGAAAACATTCAGTACTTC. Protein: CASSDQGENIQYF.

V and J are TRBV5-1 and TRBJ2-5, with D tentatively TRBD1 (6 bases). Trimming pared 0 bases from V and 3 bases from J, leaving 15 bases between. Germline V gene lookup returns CDR1 SGHRS and CDR2 YFSETQ. There are 16 residues in the CDR3. This CDR3 reads CASSLARAGVEETQYF. The CDR3 DNA reads TGCGCCAGCAGCTTGGCCAGGGCAGGGGTGGAAGAGACCCAGTACTTC.

In its sample, this clone was seen once. The V and J genes are TRBV5-1 and TRBJ2-7, with 12 bases fitting TRBD2. The CDR3 runs to 16 residues. The ends lost 7 bases at V and 4 bases at J; junction bases unmatched: 12. CDR1 is SGHRS and CDR2 is YFSETQ in the germline V gene. CDR3 loop: CASLRLAGVRGYEQYF. CDR3 DNA sequence: TGCGCCAGCTTGCGACTAGCGGGAGTGAGAGGGTACGAGCAGTACTTC.

CDR3 nucleotides: TGTGCCACCAGCAGAGTAGTGGGGACAGGTGCATACGAGCAGTACTTC. Translation gives CATSRVVGTGAYEQYF. The chain carries TRBV15 and TRBJ2-7, with 8 positions matching TRBD1. The CDR3 contains 16 residues. CDR1 and CDR2 (germline): LNHNV, YYDKDF (reference sequence). V trimming: 1 base; J trimming: 4 bases; junction bases outside the gene matches: 9. Supplemented by reference TRBV15 and TRBJ2-7, the full variable domain reads DAMVIQNPRYQVTQFGKPVTLSCSQTLNHNVMYWYQQKSSQAPKLLFHYYDKDFNNEADTPDNFQSRRPNTSFCFLDIRSPGLGDTAMYLCATSRVVGTGAYEQYFGPGTRLTVT.